This TCR beta chain was captured by sequencing in a study of Ad26.COV2.S vaccination and SARS-CoV-2 variants. On the study more broadly: Ad26.COV2.S, an intramuscular injection, was given once or twice 56 days apart. Study-wide findings and caveats: Quantification of TCR breadth and depth may have yielded underestimates of total T cell responses. Vaccine recipients surpassed placebo recipients in spike-specific TCR breadth.

Regarding treatment: around 19 received Ad26.COV2.S at low or high dose, single or two shots; roughly 5 received placebo; per-sample allocation not given. Vaccine and placebo recipients were sampled on day 63 after the first injection. Donation was by an adult aged 18-55 years who was in Boston. CDR1 and CDR2 (germline): MNHEY, SMNVEV (reference sequence). Trimming stripped 0 bases from V and 2 bases from J, with 7 bases between. CDR3 length: 14 residues. As concerns this clone: Its antigen is as yet unknown.

The assay was immunoSEQ multiplex PCR, and TCRdb's table has in-frame clones only and misses some. The repertoire holds hundreds of thousands of clones, 80% to 95% seen once, with more than 9% in the top ten. Sequenced material: peripheral blood, taken in a trial of Ad26.COV2.S vaccine versus placebo. This rearrangement joins TRBV27 to TRBJ1-1; D not certain. The sequence was collected from a person aged 18-60 years who received the Ad26.COV2.S COVID-19 vaccine or a placebo. CDR3 region: CASSLSVGNTEAFF. In nucleotides, the CDR3 is TGTGCCAGCAGTTTATCCGTGGGCAACACTGAAGCTTTCTTT.